Included here is one T cell receptor beta chain sequence, with context. The data were obtained in a study of blood T cell repertoires in COVID-19. The overall study: Nucleic acid was either cDNA or gDNA, and it came from T cells, B-cell-depleted T cells, or PBMCs.

Germline V gene sequence: CDR1 SGHAT, CDR2 FQDESV (reference sequence). CDR3 size: 13 residues. Trimming left V 5 bases short and J 7 bases short, with 9 bases between. The repertoire was sequenced with immunoSEQ multiplex PCR; TCRdb's copy has only in-frame clones and lacks some. The sample has some 93,000 clones, approximately 86% seen once. This clonotype originated in a woman of 80 years or more with acute or convalescent COVID-19. The chain carries TRBV11-1 and TRBJ1-6; D perhaps matches TRBD1 (5 bases). The sample taken for sequencing was peripheral blood. The chain's CDR3 is CASSPRVNSPLHF. Written as DNA, the CDR3 is TGTGCCAGCAGCCCCAGGGTCAATTCACCCCTCCACTTT.